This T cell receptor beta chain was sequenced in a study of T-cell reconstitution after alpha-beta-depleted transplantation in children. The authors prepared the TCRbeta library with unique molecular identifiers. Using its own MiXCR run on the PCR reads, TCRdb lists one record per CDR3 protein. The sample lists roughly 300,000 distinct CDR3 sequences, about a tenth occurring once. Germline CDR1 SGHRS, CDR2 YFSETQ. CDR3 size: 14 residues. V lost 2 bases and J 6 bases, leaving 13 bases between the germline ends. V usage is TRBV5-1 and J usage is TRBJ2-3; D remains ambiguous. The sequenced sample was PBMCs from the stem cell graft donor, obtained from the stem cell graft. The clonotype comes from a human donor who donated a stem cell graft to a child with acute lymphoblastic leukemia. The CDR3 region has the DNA TGCGCCAGCAGCTTTGGCCCCCCCGGGGATACGCAGTATTTT. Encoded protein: CASSFGPPGDTQYF. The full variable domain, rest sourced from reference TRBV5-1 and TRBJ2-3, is KAGVTQTPRYLIKTRGQQVTLSCSPISGHRSVSWYQQTPGQGLQFLFEYFSETQRNKGNFPGRFSGRQFSNSRSEMNVSTLELGDSALYLCASSFGPPGDTQYFGPGTRLTVL.